The next 16 T cell receptor beta chains were all read from a single sample in a study of blood T cells in healthy people across ages. The authors ran a second PCR of 7 to 11 cycles using a sample-barcoded 5' primer and a J-beta primer mix. Each CDR3 protein gets one entry after TCRdb re-called the 5' RACE reads with MiXCR. The data hold 750,000 to 850,000 distinct CDR3 sequences, with roughly 25% observed a single time. This same sample was also taken into another study, of T cells of mothers and their children.

Sequencing was performed on blood. Receptors originate from a boy under 18 in good health.

This clonotype was picked up a small number of times. The rearrangement uses TRBV6-5 and TRBJ2-5; 7 bases match TRBD1. The better agreement between TRBJ2-1 and the DNA end casts doubt on the J call. CDR3 length equals 13 residues. Germline V gene lookup returns CDR1 MNHEY and CDR2 SVGAGI. CDR3 nucleotides: TGTGCCAGCAGTAGGACAGGTCTCAATGAGCAGTTCTTC. It is translated as CASSRTGLNEQFF.

J is TRBJ2-1 and V is TRBV4-3; the D is unclear. From germline, CDR1 is LGHNA and CDR2 YSLEER. Trimming pared 3 bases from V and 0 bases from J, leaving 9 bases between. The CDR3 is 15 amino acids. CDR3 sequence: CASSQVRSSYNEQFF. In DNA, the CDR3 is TGCGCCAGCAGCCAGGTGAGGAGCTCCTACAATGAGCAGTTCTTC.

V and J are TRBV5-1 and TRBJ2-7; the match to TRBD2 covers 7 bases. The CDR3 runs 15 residues. CDR1 is SGHRS and CDR2 is YFSETQ in the germline V gene. Losses at the gene ends were 0 bases for V and 2 bases for J; bases not matched to a gene: 5. The CDR3 DNA sequence: TGCGCCAGCAGCTTGGTTCCTGGGACTACCTACGAGCAGTACTTC. Translating gives CASSLVPGTTYEQYF.

This clonotype showed up just a few times. This chain joins TRBV7-9 and TRBJ2-3, with 7 bases identical to TRBD1. This CDR3 is 11 amino acids long. The germline V gene has CDR1 SEHNR and CDR2 FQNEAQ (reference sequence). DNA for the CDR3: TGTTCGGGGACAGCTTCAGATACGCAGTATTTT. Its translation: CSGTASDTQYF.

This chain joins TRBV21-1 and TRBJ2-1; the table's D call, TRBD1, has no DNA check behind it. TRBV21-1 is designated a pseudogene. The CDR3 runs to 12 residues. The DNA of the CDR3 is TGTGCCAGCAGCGGGCGCAGGAATGAGCAGTTCTTC. The encoded protein is CASSGRRNEQFF.

For this clonotype: Its ends do not fully match the called genes, so a read error is possible. The chain recombines TRBV24-1 with TRBJ1-1; maybe TRBD1 (6 bases). Per the germline V gene, CDR1 is KGHDR and CDR2 is SFDVKD. There are 12 residues in the CDR3. The CDR3 loop is CATQGPNTVAFF. CDR3 sequence (DNA): TGTGCCACCCAGGGGCCGAACACTGTAGCTTTCTTT.

This clonotype showed up just a few times. J is TRBJ1-5 and V is TRBV2; D call uncertain. The CDR3 consists of 12 residues. V was shortened by 1 base and J by 12 bases, with 10 bases between the two germline ends. CDR1 is SNHLY, CDR2 FYNNEI, per germline. CDR3 residues: CASSEDSPSQHF. Written as DNA, the CDR3 is TGTGCCAGCAGTGAAGATAGCCCTAGCCAGCATTTT.

There are a few counts of this clonotype. The rearrangement links TRBV11-2 to TRBJ2-1, with D possibly TRBD2 on 7 matching bases. Per the germline V gene, CDR1 is SGHAT and CDR2 is FQNNGV. This CDR3 has 14 residues. The germline V and J ends were trimmed by 7 bases and 6 bases, with 16 bases remaining between them. This CDR3 reads CASKPWGGLNEQFF. The CDR3 bases are TGTGCCAGCAAGCCCTGGGGGGGCCTCAATGAGCAGTTCTTC.

This clonotype is a singleton in its sample. The chain uses TRBV5-1 and TRBJ2-1; weak D call: TRBD2 (5 bases). The CDR3 extends over 13 amino acids. Germline V lookup: CDR1 SGHRS, CDR2 YFSETQ. Trimming removed 2 bases at V and 6 bases at J, with 9 bases between. The CDR3 DNA reads as TGCGCCAGCAGCTTACTAGTTTCCAATGAGCAGTTCTTC. Amino acids: CASSLLVSNEQFF.

In its sample, this clonotype was seen a few times. The rearrangement joins TRBV20-1 to TRBJ2-7; 7 bases map to TRBD1. This CDR3 contains 14 residues. The junction had 4 bases not matched to a gene; V was cut back by 2 bases and J by 0 bases. CDR1 and CDR2 from the germline V gene are DFQATT and SNEGSKA (reference sequence). CDR3 loop: CSARPRDSSYEQYF. CDR3 in DNA: TGCAGTGCTAGACCCCGGGACAGCTCCTACGAGCAGTACTTC.

This clonotype showed up just a few times. The chain links TRBV20-1 to TRBJ1-5, with D unresolved. The V gene lost 0 bases and the J gene lost 2 bases, with 14 bases spanning the gap. This CDR3 spans 16 amino acids. Germline V gene data show CDR1 as DFQATT and CDR2 as SNEGSKA (reference sequence). The CDR3 region is CSARDSRGMGNQPQHF. For the CDR3, the DNA is TGCAGTGCTAGAGACAGTCGCGGTATGGGCAATCAGCCCCAGCATTTT.

The chain couples TRBV7-6 to TRBJ2-2; the D gene could be TRBD1 or TRBD2 (5 bases each). The germline V and J ends were trimmed by 2 bases and 3 bases, with 13 bases remaining between them. There are 16 residues in the CDR3. Germline-derived CDR1 and CDR2 are SGHVS and FNYEAQ. The CDR3 DNA reads as TGTGCCAGCAGCTTACTCGGGGCTGCGGACACCGGGGAGCTGTTTTTT. Encoded protein: CASSLLGAADTGELFF.

This clonotype was counted a few times. V is TRBV6-1 and J is TRBJ1-6; no firm D call. The CDR3 sequence is 18 residues long. V gave up 5 bases and J gave up 0 bases, with 17 bases separating them. Germline loops: CDR1 MNHNS, CDR2 SASEGT. CDR3 sequence: CASSNAQGLSSYNSPLHF. Written as DNA, the CDR3 is TGTGCCAGCAGTAACGCCCAAGGTTTAAGCTCCTATAATTCACCCCTCCACTTT.

The chain employs TRBV4-1 and TRBJ2-2, with D possibly matching TRBD2 (6 bases). Germline CDR1 and CDR2: MGHRA and YSYEKL. V lost 0 bases and J lost 7, with 18 bases in between. The CDR3 is made up of 17 amino acids. CDR3 loop: CASSQDGGTGGFGELFF. CDR3 nucleotide sequence: TGCGCCAGCAGCCAAGATGGGGGGACCGGAGGATTCGGGGAGCTGTTTTTT.

This chain joins TRBV5-1 and TRBJ1-6; 7 nucleotides agree with TRBD1. The germline V gene has CDR1 SGHRS and CDR2 YFSETQ. The length of the CDR3 is 16 residues. Germline trimming cut 3 bases from V and 7 bases from J; bases unmatched to any gene: 10. DNA of the CDR3: TGCGCCAGCAGCTCACTCGGACAGGCGGGCAATTCACCCCTCCACTTT. Amino acids: CASSSLGQAGNSPLHF.

This clonotype was counted between two and nine times. The CDR3 nucleotides read TGTGCCAGTAAGGACCGCACGACTGCCCACAATGAGCAGTTCTTC. This codes for CASKDRTTAHNEQFF. The V call is TRBV19, the J call TRBJ2-1; D unclear. The V end was cut by 7 bases, the J end by 5 bases, with 18 bases between. The length of the CDR3 is 15 residues. Germline V gene sequence: CDR1 LNHDA, CDR2 SQIVND (reference sequence).